The 26 T cell receptor beta chains below were found in one sample sequenced in a study of blood T cell repertoires in COVID-19. Generated by immunoSEQ multiplex PCR, the TCRdb table keeps only in-frame clones and is missing some. The table shows 20,000 to 25,000 clones, with about 83% occurring only once. Specimen: peripheral blood. These receptors all stem from a human donor with active COVID-19. The donor label of this sample is uncertain.

This clone is a singleton in its sample. The rearrangement uses TRBV28 and TRBJ2-1, with 7 bases lining up with TRBD2. The V gene's germline CDR1 is MDHEN and CDR2 SYDVKM. V trimming: 6 bases; J trimming: 6 bases; junction bases outside the gene matches: 8. This CDR3 contains 14 residues. CDR3 in DNA: TGTGCCAGCAGCTCAGGACTAGTACCCAATGAGCAGTTCTTC. Translation: CASSSGLVPNEQFF.

CDR3 amino acids: CASSRLAGLQETQYF. For the CDR3, the DNA is TGTGCCAGCAGCCGACTAGCGGGACTGCAAGAGACCCAGTACTTC. The chain couples TRBV7-6 to TRBJ2-5, with 11 bases that match TRBD2. This CDR3 has 15 amino acids. With 5 bases clipped from V and 2 bases from J, the junction kept 4 bases outside the gene matches. Per germline, CDR1 SGHVS and CDR2 FNYEAQ.

The V call is TRBV4-3, the J call TRBJ2-1; 7 bases map to TRBD1. Germline V lookup: CDR1 LGHNA, CDR2 YSLEER. This CDR3 spans 17 amino acids. V gave up 4 bases and J gave up 7 bases; unmatched junction bases: 16. CDR3 sequence reads: CASSPTGWSAYNNEQFF. CDR3 bases: TGCGCCAGCAGCCCGACAGGGTGGTCGGCGTATAATAATGAGCAGTTCTTC.

The chain links TRBV21-1 to TRBJ1-1; TRBD1 reflects the table's D call only, with no check against the DNA. TRBV21-1 is a known pseudogene. The CDR3 is made up of 16 amino acids. The CDR3 protein is CASTCPWDRVFTEAFF. The CDR3 DNA reads TGTGCCAGCACCTGCCCCTGGGACAGGGTCTTCACTGAAGCTTTCTTT.

The CDR3 region has the DNA TGTGCCATCCCTCGCCAGTGGGGCTACACCTTC. Residues: CAIPRQWGYTF. The V gene is TRBV28, the J gene TRBJ1-2; no firm D call. The germline gives CDR1 MDHEN, CDR2 SYDVKM. This CDR3 is 11 amino acids long. V was pared by 10 bases and J by 8 bases, with 14 bases between.

This chain joins TRBV18 and TRBJ2-7; D is possibly TRBD1 (7 bases). The CDR3 totals 17 residues. Germline V gene sequence: CDR1 KGHSH, CDR2 LQKENI. Trimming cost V 2 bases and J 1 base, with 18 bases left between them. CDR3 loop: CASSPEGKQGTSYEQYF. The CDR3 nucleotides read TGTGCCAGCTCACCAGAAGGCAAACAGGGGACTTCCTACGAGCAGTACTTC.

The chain recombines TRBV4-3 with TRBJ1-1; unclear D gene. V was shortened by 0 bases and J by 6 bases, with 11 bases between the two germline ends. Per germline, CDR1 LGHNA and CDR2 YSLEER. The CDR3 is 14 amino acids. The CDR3 loop is CASSQDRVSAEAFF. DNA for the CDR3: TGCGCCAGCAGCCAAGACCGGGTCTCGGCTGAAGCTTTCTTT.

The chain joins TRBV3-1 (or the pseudogene TRBV3-2) to TRBJ2-1; 9 bases match TRBD2. After removal of 6 bases from V and 6 bases from J, the junction contained 12 bases not matched to a gene. This CDR3 comprises 16 residues. CDR1 is LGHDT, CDR2 YNNKEL, per germline (reference sequence). CDR3 nucleotide sequence: TGTGCCAGCAGTCTAATTAGCGGGAGAACCCCCAATGAGCAGTTCTTC. Translated: CASSLISGRTPNEQFF.

The chain is built from TRBV24-1 and TRBJ2-2; tentative D call: TRBD1 (6 bases). The CDR3 runs to 18 residues. Between the trimmed V and J ends, which lost 3 bases and 6 bases, there was a span of 22 bases. Germline CDR1 reads KGHDR; CDR2 reads SFDVKD. This CDR3 reads CATSDPNFRDTRPGELFF. In DNA, the CDR3 is TGTGCCACCAGTGATCCAAATTTCCGGGACACCCGCCCCGGGGAGCTGTTTTTT.

This chain joins TRBV6-4 and TRBJ1-6; D is uncertain. CDR1 and CDR2 from the germline V gene are MRHNA and SNTAGT. V dropped 2 bases and J dropped 8 bases, with 7 bases sitting between them. This CDR3 has 13 residues. CDR3: CASSDDWYSPLHF. The CDR3 region has the DNA TGTGCCAGCAGTGACGACTGGTATTCACCCCTCCACTTT.

The chain carries TRBV11-3 and TRBJ2-7; 7 bases match TRBD1. Germline lookup yields CDR1 SGHNT and CDR2 YENEEA. The ends lost 5 bases at V and 0 bases at J; junction bases unmatched: 7. The CDR3 is made up of 15 amino acids. The CDR3 sequence is CASSMGRDSSYEQYF. The CDR3 DNA sequence: TGTGCCAGCAGCATGGGCAGGGACAGCTCCTACGAGCAGTACTTC.

The J gene is TRBJ1-2, the V gene TRBV28, with D tentatively TRBD1 (6 bases). The CDR3 is 14 amino acids. Trimming left V 2 bases short and J 7 bases short, with 14 bases between. Germline V gene lookup returns CDR1 MDHEN and CDR2 SYDVKM. Here the CDR3 DNA reads TGTGCCAGCAGTTTACGCCTCAGGGGAAGTGGCTACACCTTC. Its protein is CASSLRLRGSGYTF.

The chain uses TRBV19 and TRBJ1-2, with D maybe TRBD1 (5 bases). CDR3 length equals 14 residues. The germline V gene has CDR1 LNHDA and CDR2 SQIVND (reference sequence). Trimming removed 6 bases from V and 2 bases from J, with 13 bases in between. The CDR3 loop reads CASRLGAGNYGYTF. The CDR3 region has the DNA TGTGCCAGTAGGCTTGGTGCAGGGAACTATGGCTACACCTTC.

The V gene is TRBV28, the J gene TRBJ2-5, with a tentative D call TRBD2 (5 bases). Trimming cost V 5 bases and J 2 bases, with 9 bases left between them. The V gene's germline CDR1 is MDHEN and CDR2 SYDVKM. This CDR3 region has 13 residues. CDR3 in amino acids: CASSPGMQETQYF. The CDR3 region has the DNA TGTGCCAGCAGTCCCGGGATGCAAGAGACCCAGTACTTC.

V usage is TRBV5-8 and J usage is TRBJ1-5, with D hard to call. This CDR3 is 14 amino acids long. V dropped 6 bases and J dropped 7 bases, with 17 bases sitting between them. Germline lookup yields CDR1 SGHTS and CDR2 YDEGEE. This CDR3 reads CASKSSPNGQPQHF. The CDR3 DNA reads TGTGCCAGCAAATCGTCCCCAAACGGGCAGCCCCAGCATTTT. Variable domain in full (rest from reference TRBV5-8 and TRBJ1-5): EAGVTQSPTHLIKTRGQQATLRCSPISGHTSVYWYQQALGLGLQFLLWYDEGEERNRGNFPPRFSGRQFPNYSSELNVNALELEDSALYLCASKSSPNGQPQHFGDGTRLSIL.

This rearrangement joins TRBV19 to TRBJ2-7, with D maybe TRBD2 (5 bases). The CDR3 is 13 amino acids. V was clipped by 5 bases and J by 7 bases, with 15 bases between them. The germline V gene encodes CDR1 LNHDA and CDR2 SQIVND (reference sequence). The CDR3 DNA is TGTGCCAGTAGTGTAGGCCGGACGGGGGAGCAGTACTTC. Translating it yields CASSVGRTGEQYF.

This chain uses TRBV11-3 with TRBJ2-3, with 14 bases that match TRBD2. The CDR3 covers 16 residues. Trimming at V came to 4 bases and at J to 3 bases, leaving 3 bases not matched to a gene. Germline V gene lookup returns CDR1 SGHNT and CDR2 YENEEA. Here the CDR3 DNA reads TGTGCCAGCAGCTCAGGGACTAGCGGGAGAACAGATACGCAGTATTTT. This translates into CASSSGTSGRTDTQYF.

The gene calls are TRBV14 and TRBJ1-3; D not resolved. The length of the CDR3 is 18 residues. Germline loops: CDR1 SGHDN, CDR2 FVKESK. Trimming removed 1 base from V and 0 bases from J, with 16 bases in between. The CDR3 region has the DNA TGTGCCAGCAGCCAAGGGACGTCGGGGAGAGGCTCTGGAAACACCATATATTTT. This encodes CASSQGTSGRGSGNTIYF.

The V gene is TRBV5-1, the J gene TRBJ2-1; a possible D gene is TRBD2 (6 bases). V lost 0 bases and J 4 bases, leaving 14 bases between the germline ends. The CDR3 covers 16 residues. CDR1 and CDR2 from the germline V gene are SGHRS and YFSETQ. This chain's CDR3 is CASSLDLSGYYNEQFF. The CDR3 DNA follows: TGCGCCAGCAGCTTGGACCTGAGCGGGTATTACAATGAGCAGTTCTTC.

The chain is built from TRBV5-8 and TRBJ2-7; tentative D call: TRBD2 (5 bases). V was pared by 7 bases and J by 7 bases, with 9 bases between. This CDR3 spans 10 amino acids. Germline CDR1 SGHTS, CDR2 YDEGEE. The CDR3 is CASGAGEQYF. Here the CDR3 DNA reads TGTGCCAGCGGCGCGGGTGAGCAGTACTTC. The full variable domain, completed using reference TRBV5-8 and TRBJ2-7, is EAGVTQSPTHLIKTRGQQATLRCSPISGHTSVYWYQQALGLGLQFLLWYDEGEERNRGNFPPRFSGRQFPNYSSELNVNALELEDSALYLCASGAGEQYFGPGTRLTVT.

The rearrangement joins TRBV25-1 to TRBJ2-2, with 10 bases identical to TRBD2. Germline lookup yields CDR1 MGHDK and CDR2 SYGVNS. This CDR3 has 15 residues. V trimming: 4 bases; J trimming: 1 base; junction bases outside the gene matches: 0. CDR3 sequence reads: CASSGTSGNTGELFF. DNA for the CDR3: TGTGCCAGCAGTGGGACTAGCGGGAACACCGGGGAGCTGTTTTTT.

The chain is built from TRBV5-1 and TRBJ2-7; perhaps TRBD1 as D (5 bases). This CDR3 contains 13 residues. Trimming left V 4 bases short and J 6 bases short, with 14 bases between. The germline V gene encodes CDR1 SGHRS and CDR2 YFSETQ. In nucleotides, the CDR3 is TGCGCCAGCAGCCAGGGAAAAGTCTCCGAGCAGTACTTC. The encoded protein is CASSQGKVSEQYF.

The V call is TRBV11-3, the J call TRBJ2-1, with D maybe TRBD2 (6 bases). The length of the CDR3 is 15 residues. Trimming removed 5 bases at V and 5 bases at J, with 16 bases between. Looked up from germline, CDR1 is SGHNT and CDR2 is YENEEA. The chain's CDR3 is CASSPGLPVDNEQFF. In DNA, the CDR3 is TGTGCCAGCAGCCCGGGACTCCCGGTCGACAATGAGCAGTTCTTC.

The gene calls are TRBV28 and TRBJ1-1; D unclear. V was trimmed by 6 bases and J by 2 bases, leaving 16 bases between them. The CDR3 runs 15 residues. Looked up from germline, CDR1 is MDHEN and CDR2 is SYDVKM. The CDR3 coding sequence is TGTGCCAGCAGCCCGAACAGAGTAATAAACACTGAAGCTTTCTTT. This sequence encodes CASSPNRVINTEAFF.

This clone was counted only a few times. One end of the junction fails to match germline, which may point to a read error. V is TRBV7-7 and J is TRBJ1-1; D is uncertain. CDR1 and CDR2 (germline): SSHAT, FNYEAQ (reference sequence). CDR3 size: 17 residues. The CDR3 loop is CASSLASGSKEWSEAFF. The CDR3 region has the DNA TGTGCTAGCAGCTTAGCAAGCGGGAGTAAGGAATGGTCTGAAGCTTTCTTT.

The gene calls are TRBV4-1 and TRBJ1-4; 8 nucleotides line up with TRBD1. This CDR3 has 14 amino acids. The germline CDR1 and CDR2 sequences are MGHRA and YSYEKL. Trimming at V came to 3 bases and at J to 10 bases, leaving 7 bases not matched to a gene. The CDR3 loop is CASSQDRVQGKLFF. The DNA for the CDR3 is TGCGCCAGCAGCCAGGACAGGGTACAAGGAAAACTGTTTTTT.